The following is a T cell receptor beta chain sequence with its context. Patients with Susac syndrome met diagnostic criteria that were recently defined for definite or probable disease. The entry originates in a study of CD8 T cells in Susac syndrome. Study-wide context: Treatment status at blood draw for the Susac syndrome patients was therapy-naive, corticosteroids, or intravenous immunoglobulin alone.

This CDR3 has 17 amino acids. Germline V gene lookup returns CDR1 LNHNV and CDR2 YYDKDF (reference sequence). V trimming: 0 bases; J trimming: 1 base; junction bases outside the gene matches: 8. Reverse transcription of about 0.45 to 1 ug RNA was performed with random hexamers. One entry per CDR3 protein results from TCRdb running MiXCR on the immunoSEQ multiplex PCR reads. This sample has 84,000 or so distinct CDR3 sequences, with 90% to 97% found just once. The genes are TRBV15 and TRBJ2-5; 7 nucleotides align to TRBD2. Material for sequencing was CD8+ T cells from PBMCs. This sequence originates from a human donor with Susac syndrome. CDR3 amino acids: CATSRDRKASGQETQYF. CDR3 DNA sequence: TGTGCCACCAGCAGAGATAGGAAGGCTAGCGGCCAAGAGACCCAGTACTTC.